A single sample gave rise to the 10 T cell receptor beta chains below, sequenced in a study of OX40 agonist ivuxolimab in advanced cancers. The repertoire was sequenced with immunoSEQ multiplex PCR; TCRdb's copy has only in-frame clones and lacks some. Among about 77,000 clones, around 82% were seen once, and the ten largest hold around 0.76%. The input for sequencing was CD4+ or CD8+ T cells sorted from blood, taken in a trial of the OX40 agonist ivuxolimab. These TCRs come from an adult with an advanced solid tumor such as melanoma, head and neck, liver or kidney cancer.

This clone was found a few times. This CDR3 is CASSPSVVWEQYF. The CDR3 bases are TGTGCCAGCAGTCCGTCGGTCGTCTGGGAGCAGTACTTC. The gene calls are TRBV27 and TRBJ2-7; D is ambiguous. The CDR3 runs 13 residues. CDR1 and CDR2 (germline): MNHEY, SMNVEV (reference sequence). V lost 5 bases to trimming and J lost 7 bases, with 15 bases between them.

This chain uses TRBV27 with TRBJ2-1; possible D gene TRBD2, 6 bases. Germline CDR1 is MNHEY and CDR2 is SMNVEV (reference sequence). Trimming cost V 1 base and J 8 bases, with 9 bases left between them. The CDR3 is 13 residues long. In DNA, the CDR3 is TGTGCCAGCAGTTTATATGGAGGGCATGAGCAGTTCTTC. Amino acids: CASSLYGGHEQFF.

The rearrangement joins TRBV15 to TRBJ2-2; possibly TRBD1 or TRBD2 for D (6 bases each). Trimming took 0 bases from V and 7 from J, leaving 18 bases between them. The CDR3 contains 17 residues. Germline CDR1 is LNHNV and CDR2 is YYDKDF (reference sequence). The CDR3 coding sequence is TGTGCCACCAGCAGAGATCGGGGAAGGGGGGCAGGCGGGGAGCTGTTTTTT. This translates into CATSRDRGRGAGGELFF.

CDR3 in DNA: TGCGCCAGCAGCCAAGGTCTAGGACAGGCCCTATATGGCTACACCTTC. This translates into CASSQGLGQALYGYTF. The V and J genes are TRBV4-1 and TRBJ1-2; 7 nucleotides align to TRBD1. Germline CDR1 reads MGHRA; CDR2 reads YSYEKL. Unmatched junction bases numbered 10, after V lost 1 base and J lost 5 bases. The CDR3 spans 16 residues.

The rearrangement uses TRBV6-5 and TRBJ2-7; 16 nucleotides align to TRBD2. The length of the CDR3 is 16 residues. Germline V CDR1 and CDR2: MNHEY, SVGAGI. V was pared by 4 bases and J by 7 bases, with 7 bases of the junction left unmatched. CDR3 region: CASSSGTSGGAGEQYF. The CDR3 DNA is TGTGCCAGCAGTTCCGGGACTAGCGGGGGGGCCGGGGAGCAGTACTTC.

The CDR3 bases are TGTGCCAGCAGGGTTGAGCAGGGTGGAGGGAACACTGAAGCTTTCTTT. It is translated as CASRVEQGGGNTEAFF. V and J are TRBV28 and TRBJ1-1, with a weak D call TRBD1 (5 bases). Germline loops: CDR1 MDHEN, CDR2 SYDVKM. The CDR3 loop spans 16 amino acids. Deletions cut 6 bases from V and 1 base from J, with 18 bases between.

The CDR3 sequence is CASSAHLGLADRYNEQFF. CDR3 nucleotide sequence: TGTGCCAGCAGCGCCCACCTGGGACTAGCGGACCGTTACAATGAGCAGTTCTTC. This chain connects TRBV7-8 to TRBJ2-1; 11 nucleotides align to TRBD2. The germline V gene has CDR1 SGHVS and CDR2 FQNEAQ. The CDR3 has 18 amino acids. Losses at the gene ends were 5 bases for V and 4 bases for J; bases not matched to a gene: 13.

The gene calls are TRBV2 and TRBJ2-1; 7 nucleotides agree with TRBD1. The CDR3 runs to 12 residues. The germline V gene encodes CDR1 SNHLY and CDR2 FYNNEI. The trim removed 6 bases at V and 9 bases at J, leaving 5 bases unmatched. The CDR3 sequence: CASRGAGGEQFF. The CDR3 DNA reads as TGTGCCAGCAGAGGCGCAGGGGGTGAGCAGTTCTTC.

The chain links TRBV28 to TRBJ1-2; D not certain. Germline loops: CDR1 MDHEN, CDR2 SYDVKM. This CDR3 has 11 residues. V was clipped by 6 bases and J by 4 bases, with 6 bases between them. The CDR3 nucleotides read TGTGCCAGCAGGGCAACCTATGGCTACACCTTC. This codes for CASRATYGYTF.

This clone has a handful of counts. The chain uses TRBV28 and TRBJ1-2; D gene ambiguous. The germline V gene encodes CDR1 MDHEN and CDR2 SYDVKM. V was clipped by 6 bases and J by 7 bases, with 15 bases between them. This CDR3 contains 13 residues. In nucleotides, the CDR3 is TGTGCCAGCAGGCCGACACATCTGGGTGGCTACACCTTC. Its translation: CASRPTHLGGYTF.